These 30 T cell receptor beta chains originate from one sample sequenced in a study of T cell responses to AZD1222 COVID-19 vaccine. The data were produced by immunoSEQ multiplex PCR, yet TCRdb's version contains in-frame clones alone and is incomplete. The sample has some 130,000 clones, roughly 93% seen once. The source was peripheral blood, collected on day 0 of AZD1222 vaccination. All receptors come from an adult in good health.

The chain employs TRBV5-6 and TRBJ1-6; no clear D. Germline loops: CDR1 SGHDT, CDR2 YYEEEE. The CDR3 spans 16 residues. V was trimmed by 3 bases and J by 7 bases, leaving 17 bases between them. CDR3 DNA: TGTGCCAGCAGCTCGAAGCGAGTCCTAAGCAATTCACCCCTCCACTTT. It yields the protein CASSSKRVLSNSPLHF. Complete variable domain (other parts from reference TRBV5-6 and TRBJ1-6): DAGVTQSPTHLIKTRGQQVTLRCSPKSGHDTVSWYQQALGQGPQFIFQYYEEEERQRGNFPDRFSGHQFPNYSSELNVNALLLGDSALYLCASSSKRVLSNSPLHFGNGTRLTVT.

The rearrangement uses TRBV5-1 and TRBJ2-4, with TRBD1 matching 7 bases. Germline lookup yields CDR1 SGHRS and CDR2 YFSETQ. V lost 4 bases and J lost 13; bases outside the gene matches: 8. This CDR3 is built from 12 residues. The CDR3: CASSPSGTEQYF. In nucleotides, the CDR3 is TGCGCCAGCAGCCCTTCCGGGACAGAACAGTACTTC. The full variable domain, in which reference TRBV5-1 and TRBJ2-4 provide the parts outside the CDR3, is KAGVTQTPRYLIKTRGQQVTLSCSPISGHRSVSWYQQTPGQGLQFLFEYFSETQRNKGNFPGRFSGRQFSNSRSEMNVSTLELGDSALYLCASSPSGTEQYFGAGTRLSVL.

The rearrangement joins TRBV7-9 to TRBJ2-7; D possibly corresponds to TRBD2 (6 bases). The germline gives CDR1 SEHNR, CDR2 FQNEAQ (reference sequence). V lost 1 base to trimming and J lost 6 bases, with 10 bases between them. The length of the CDR3 is 13 residues. This chain's CDR3 is CASSLVTSSEQYF. DNA of the CDR3: TGTGCCAGCAGCTTAGTTACTAGCAGCGAGCAGTACTTC.

The genes are TRBV11-3 and TRBJ2-1, with a weak D call TRBD2 (6 bases). V lost 1 base, J lost 4 bases, and 11 bases lay in between. The CDR3 is 15 amino acids. Germline V gene data show CDR1 as SGHNT and CDR2 as YENEEA. CDR3 in amino acids: CASSLVEGPYNEQFF. DNA of the CDR3: TGTGCCAGCAGCTTAGTGGAGGGACCATACAATGAGCAGTTCTTC.

V and J are TRBV6-6 and TRBJ2-4; D is unclear. The CDR3 spans 13 residues. V gave up 5 bases and J gave up 7 bases, with 12 bases separating them. CDR1 is MNHNY, CDR2 SVGAGI, per germline (reference sequence). CDR3 in DNA: TGTGCCAGCAGTCCGGCCCTAGGTAACATTCAGTACTTC. This encodes CASSPALGNIQYF.

The chain links TRBV28 to TRBJ1-3; D is uncertain. V dropped 4 bases and J dropped 6 bases, with 10 bases sitting between them. This CDR3 comprises 13 residues. Germline V gives CDR1 MDHEN, CDR2 SYDVKM. The CDR3 is CASSWSPQNTIYF. The CDR3 DNA follows: TGTGCCAGCAGTTGGTCCCCTCAAAACACCATATATTTT.

The J gene is TRBJ1-6, the V gene TRBV30; 8 nucleotides match TRBD1. The CDR3 is 17 amino acids. The V gene's germline CDR1 is GTSNPN and CDR2 SVGIG (reference sequence). Trimming took 0 bases from V and 2 from J; bases not matched to a gene: 6. The CDR3 coding sequence is TGTGCCTGGAGTGTAGGAGGGACAGGCACCTATAATTCACCCCTCCACTTT. Protein sequence: CAWSVGGTGTYNSPLHF.

The V call is TRBV3-1 (or the pseudogene TRBV3-2), the J call TRBJ1-3; no firm D call. The CDR3 extends over 15 amino acids. V lost 0 bases, J lost 0 bases, and 6 bases lay in between. In germline, CDR1 is LGHDT, CDR2 YNNKEL (reference sequence). CDR3 sequence: CASSQDGLSGNTIYF. The CDR3 bases are TGTGCCAGCAGCCAAGATGGCCTCTCTGGAAACACCATATATTTT.

This clone was seen only once. The chain joins TRBV11-1 to TRBJ2-1, with TRBD1 as a possible D gene (6 bases). The V end was cut by 2 bases, the J end by 4 bases, with 6 bases between. Germline assignment: CDR1 SGHAT and CDR2 FQDESV (reference sequence). The CDR3 contains 13 residues. This chain's CDR3 is CASSLTGYNEQFF. The CDR3 region has the DNA TGTGCCAGCAGCTTAACAGGGTACAATGAGCAGTTCTTC. Variable domain in full (rest from reference TRBV11-1 and TRBJ2-1): EAEVAQSPRYKITEKSQAVAFWCDPISGHATLYWYRQILGQGPELLVQFQDESVVDDSQLPKDRFSAERLKGVDSTLKIQPAELGDSAMYLCASSLTGYNEQFFGPGTRLTVL.

The chain links TRBV5-1 to TRBJ1-3; 7 positions agree with TRBD1. The J segment lost 5 bases and the V segment lost 0 bases, leaving 11 bases of the junction unmatched. CDR3 length equals 17 residues. Germline-derived CDR1 and CDR2 are SGHRS and YFSETQ. Here the CDR3 reads CASSLETGVGARNTIYF. The CDR3 DNA reads TGCGCCAGCAGCTTGGAAACAGGGGTCGGGGCTCGAAACACCATATATTTT.

This chain uses TRBV7-3 with TRBJ1-1; D remains ambiguous. CDR1 and CDR2 from the germline V gene are SGHTA and FQGTGA. Deletions cut 0 bases from V and 7 bases from J, with 9 bases between. The CDR3 totals 13 residues. CDR3 protein: CASSLTLRDEAFF. The DNA of the CDR3 is TGTGCCAGCAGCTTAACGTTGAGGGATGAAGCTTTCTTT.

This clone was observed once. V is TRBV19 and J is TRBJ2-7; D remains unclear. Germline V gene data show CDR1 as LNHDA and CDR2 as SQIVND (reference sequence). CDR3 length equals 11 residues. Trimming pared 8 bases from V and 3 bases from J, leaving 8 bases between. CDR3 sequence: CASYSGYEQYF. As DNA, the CDR3 is TGTGCCAGTTATTCAGGCTACGAGCAGTACTTC.

The chain is built from TRBV9 and TRBJ1-2; no clear D gene. Germline CDR1 SGDLS, CDR2 YYNGEE. This CDR3 has 10 residues. Between the trimmed V and J ends, which lost 3 bases and 6 bases, there was a span of 3 bases. The CDR3 sequence: CASSGDGYTF. Here the CDR3 DNA reads TGTGCCAGCAGCGGGGATGGCTACACCTTC.

This chain links TRBV9 with TRBJ1-2; 7 bases are a match to TRBD1. CDR3 length equals 15 residues. V lost 0 bases to trimming and J lost 5 bases; unmatched junction nucleotides: 7. CDR1 SGDLS and CDR2 YYNGEE come from the germline V gene. The CDR3, as DNA: TGTGCCAGCAGCGTAGAAGGGGGCGGTTTGTATGGCTACACCTTC. Translating it yields CASSVEGGGLYGYTF.

The rearrangement uses TRBV30 and TRBJ1-2; no clear D gene. Germline V gene sequence: CDR1 GTSNPN, CDR2 SVGIG (reference sequence). This CDR3 region has 13 residues. Trimming stripped 0 bases from V and 7 bases from J, with 12 bases between. DNA for the CDR3: TGTGCCTGGAGTGTAGGGCAGCATCGTGGCTACACCTTC. This codes for CAWSVGQHRGYTF.

This chain uses TRBV7-2 with TRBJ2-3; D possibly corresponds to TRBD1 (6 bases). Germline V lookup: CDR1 SGHTA, CDR2 FQGNSA. The V gene lost 5 bases and the J gene lost 8 bases, with 14 bases spanning the gap. This CDR3 contains 13 residues. CDR3 sequence (DNA): TGTGCCAGCAGCGCCGACAGGAGACCTACGCAGTATTTT. Translation gives CASSADRRPTQYF.

The V gene is TRBV19, the J gene TRBJ1-5; possibly TRBD1 for D (5 bases). Trimming took off 5 bases at V and 1 base at J, with 24 bases between the two ends. Germline CDR1 is LNHDA and CDR2 is SQIVND (reference sequence). The CDR3 contains 19 residues. The CDR3 is CASSPPRGRGSRSNQPQHF. The CDR3 region has the DNA TGTGCCAGTAGTCCTCCGCGGGGGAGGGGATCCAGGAGCAATCAGCCCCAGCATTTT.

This clone showed up just once. The genes are TRBV5-4 and TRBJ1-6, with a weak D call TRBD1 (5 bases). CDR3 size: 14 residues. Trimming took 0 bases from V and 5 from J, leaving 6 bases between them. CDR1 is SGHNT, CDR2 YYREEE, per germline (reference sequence). CDR3 protein: CASSLGGHNSPLHF. The CDR3 DNA sequence: TGTGCCAGCAGCTTGGGGGGCCATAATTCACCCCTCCACTTT.

In its sample, this clone was seen once. This chain connects TRBV3-1 (or the pseudogene TRBV3-2) to TRBJ2-7, with D perhaps TRBD1 or TRBD2 (5 bases each). The CDR3 runs 14 residues. With 1 base removed from V and 2 bases from J, the gap between germline ends came to 9 bases. The germline gives CDR1 LGHDT, CDR2 YNNKEL (reference sequence). Written as DNA, the CDR3 is TGTGCCAGCAGCCAAGGGGGACGGACCTACGAGCAGTACTTC. Its protein is CASSQGGRTYEQYF.

The J gene is TRBJ1-2, the V gene TRBV7-8; D gene unclear. Trimming removed 5 bases at V and 7 bases at J, with 8 bases between. CDR1 is SGHVS and CDR2 is FQNEAQ in the germline V gene. The CDR3 spans 11 residues. CDR3 in amino acids: CASSPQVGYTF. The CDR3 DNA reads as TGTGCCAGCAGCCCCCAGGTTGGCTACACCTTC.

V and J are TRBV27 and TRBJ2-5; 9 bases map to TRBD1. There are 16 residues in the CDR3. V shed 7 bases and J 5 bases; nucleotides not matched to a gene: 14. Per the germline V gene, CDR1 is MNHEY and CDR2 is SMNVEV (reference sequence). CDR3 sequence reads: CASTRRGTGPRETQYF. The CDR3 region has the DNA TGTGCCAGCACACGTAGGGGGACAGGGCCGCGGGAGACCCAGTACTTC.

This clone showed up just once. Here the CDR3 reads CASSGWSGGRQPQHF. CDR3 DNA: TGTGCCAGCAGCGGGTGGTCTGGAGGACGTCAGCCCCAGCATTTT. The V call is TRBV21-1, the J call TRBJ1-5. TRBV21-1 is annotated as a pseudogene. This CDR3 comprises 15 residues.

V is TRBV7-2 and J is TRBJ2-1; the D gene is possibly TRBD2 (6 bases). Between the trimmed V and J ends, which lost 5 bases and 7 bases, there was a span of 15 bases. This CDR3 contains 14 residues. The V gene's germline CDR1 is SGHTA and CDR2 FQGNSA. The CDR3 is CASSPTGTLNEQFF. The CDR3 DNA sequence: TGTGCCAGCAGCCCTACCGGGACTCTAAATGAGCAGTTCTTC.

The chain links TRBV18 to TRBJ2-7; D ambiguous. Germline assignment: CDR1 KGHSH and CDR2 LQKENI. V was trimmed by 3 bases and J by 3 bases, leaving 9 bases between them. This CDR3 spans 13 amino acids. DNA of the CDR3: TGTGCCAGCTCACCGGGCAGGAGCTACGAGCAGTACTTC. This sequence encodes CASSPGRSYEQYF.

V is TRBV5-1 and J is TRBJ2-3, with 9 positions matching TRBD2. The CDR3 spans 14 residues. The J segment lost 5 bases and the V segment lost 8 bases, leaving 9 bases of the junction unmatched. CDR1 SGHRS and CDR2 YFSETQ come from the germline V gene. The CDR3 bases are TGCGCCAGTGCGGCGGGGGGGCATGGAGATACGCAGTATTTT. Translation gives CASAAGGHGDTQYF. The whole variable domain, remainder taken from reference TRBV5-1 and TRBJ2-3, is KAGVTQTPRYLIKTRGQQVTLSCSPISGHRSVSWYQQTPGQGLQFLFEYFSETQRNKGNFPGRFSGRQFSNSRSEMNVSTLELGDSALYLCASAAGGHGDTQYFGPGTRLTVL.

The chain joins TRBV6-2 or TRBV6-3 to TRBJ2-1; possible D gene TRBD2, 6 bases. V was cut by 5 bases and J by 6 bases, with 14 bases left in between. CDR1 and CDR2 (germline): MNHEY, SVGEGT. The CDR3 length is 14 residues. The CDR3 loop reads CASSSTLASNEQFF. The CDR3, as DNA: TGTGCCAGCAGTAGCACACTAGCATCCAATGAGCAGTTCTTC.

The chain recombines TRBV5-6 with TRBJ2-7, with 10 bases identical to TRBD1. Germline assignment: CDR1 SGHDT and CDR2 YYEEEE. This CDR3 has 15 residues. V was clipped by 4 bases and J by 3 bases; unmatched bases: 7. CDR3 loop: CASSTLGTGVYEQYF. CDR3 in DNA: TGTGCCAGCAGCACGCTCGGGACAGGGGTCTACGAGCAGTACTTC.

This sequence joins TRBV28 and TRBJ1-6; D gene uncertain. CDR1 is MDHEN and CDR2 is SYDVKM in the germline V gene. The germline V and J ends were trimmed by 7 bases and 7 bases, with 14 bases remaining between them. CDR3 length: 14 residues. The CDR3 is CASTQPSSNSPLHF. The DNA for the CDR3 is TGTGCCAGCACCCAGCCCAGTTCGAATTCACCCCTCCACTTT.

The J gene is TRBJ2-1, the V gene TRBV7-2; the D is unclear. Germline V gives CDR1 SGHTA, CDR2 FQGNSA. V was cut by 1 base and J by 7 bases, with 11 bases left in between. The CDR3 loop spans 14 amino acids. The DNA for the CDR3 is TGTGCCAGCAGCTTAGGCGTAGCAGCAAATGAGCAGTTCTTC. This sequence encodes CASSLGVAANEQFF.

The V gene is TRBV30, the J gene TRBJ1-2; TRBD1 matches 9 bases. The CDR3 contains 14 residues. Trimming at V came to 2 bases and at J to 5 bases, leaving 6 bases not matched to a gene. The germline CDR1 and CDR2 sequences are GTSNPN and SVGIG (reference sequence). This CDR3 is CAWSPTGGAYGYTF. As DNA, the CDR3 is TGTGCCTGGAGTCCTACAGGGGGCGCATATGGCTACACCTTC.